This is a list of T cell receptor beta chains from one sample in a study of T cells after yellow fever vaccination. TCRdb re-called the 5' RACE reads through MiXCR, storing one row per CDR3 protein. Among just over 25,000 distinct CDR3 sequences, less than 7% were seen once, and the ten largest hold 12%. Sequencing was performed on PBMCs, either bulk or a sorted T-cell subset (CD4+, CD8+, memory, or dextramer-sorted; not recorded which), taken 15 days after the yellow fever booster vaccination. Receptors originate from a man aged 25-45 years who received the YFV17D yellow fever vaccine. The CDR3 runs from the conserved cysteine through the conserved F or W. A D gene is named only where the DNA matches it firmly. A row's size may be missing; if present it is once, few, many or a size class.

size,V,J,D,length,DNA,CDR3
many,TRBV10-3,TRBJ1-5,NA,15,TGTGCCATCAGCGCCCCGGGGGGGCCTGGTCAGCCCCAGCATTTT,CAISAPGGPGQPQHF
medium-sized,TRBV27,TRBJ2-7,NA,15,TGTGCCAGCAGTCCGTGGGACACTAATTCCTACGAGCAGTACTTC,CASSPWDTNSYEQYF
many,TRBV20-1,TRBJ2-7,NA,13,TGCAGTGCTTATAACGGGATTTCCTACGAGCAGTACTTC,CSAYNGISYEQYF
many,TRBV7-9,TRBJ1-1,NA,13,TGTGCCAGCAGCTTAAAAGAAAACACTGAAGCTTTCTTT,CASSLKENTEAFF
many,TRBV28,TRBJ2-7,TRBD1,15,TGTGCCAGCAGTCCCTGGACAGGAGCCACCTACGAGCAGTACTTC,CASSPWTGATYEQYF
many,TRBV12-3/TRBV12-4,TRBJ2-2,NA,10,TGTGCCAGCAGTCTTAGGGAGCTGTTTTTT,CASSLRELFF
many,TRBV20-1,TRBJ2-1,TRBD2,14,TGCAGTGCTGGTAGCGGGAGCATCTACAATGAGCAGTTCTTC,CSAGSGSIYNEQFF
many,TRBV19,TRBJ2-2,NA,12,TGTGCCAGTAGCCTGAACGCCGGGGAGCTGTTTTTT,CASSLNAGELFF
many,TRBV7-2,TRBJ1-1,NA,15,TGTGCCAGCAGCTTATATCGGGCGGGGAACACTGAAGCTTTCTTT,CASSLYRAGNTEAFF
many,TRBV12-3/TRBV12-4,TRBJ2-5,NA,14,TGTGCCAGCAGGAAACTAGCCTCCCAAGAGACCCAGTACTTC,CASRKLASQETQYF
many,TRBV4-1,TRBJ2-1,TRBD1,12,TGCGCCAGCAGCTCAGGGGGCCGTGAGCAGTTCTTC,CASSSGGREQFF
NA,TRBV23-1,TRBJ2-5,NA,18,TGCGCCAGCAGTCAATACCTCCGAGAGGGTCTCGGCCAAGAGACCCAGTACTTC,CASSQYLREGLGQETQYF
many,TRBV7-2,TRBJ2-2,NA,13,TGTGCCAGCAGCCCTACAGGGACCGGGGAGCTGTTTTTT,CASSPTGTGELFF
many,TRBV6-2/TRBV6-3,TRBJ2-7,NA,14,TGTGCCAGCAGCCGTTTAGGGGATCAAGACGAGCAGTACTTC,CASSRLGDQDEQYF